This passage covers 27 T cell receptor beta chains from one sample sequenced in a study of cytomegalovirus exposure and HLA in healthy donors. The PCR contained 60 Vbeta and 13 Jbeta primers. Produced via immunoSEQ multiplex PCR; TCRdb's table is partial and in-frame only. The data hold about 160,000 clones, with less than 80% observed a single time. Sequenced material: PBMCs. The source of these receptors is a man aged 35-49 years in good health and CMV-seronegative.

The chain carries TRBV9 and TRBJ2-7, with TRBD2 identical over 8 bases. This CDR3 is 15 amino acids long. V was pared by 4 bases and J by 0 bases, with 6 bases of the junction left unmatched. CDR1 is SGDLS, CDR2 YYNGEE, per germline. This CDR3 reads CASSPGGGSSYEQYF. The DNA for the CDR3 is TGTGCCAGCAGCCCCGGCGGGGGGAGCTCCTACGAGCAGTACTTC.

DNA of the CDR3: TGTGCCTGGACGGACAGCTACAATGAGCAGTTCTTC. Translation gives CAWTDSYNEQFF. This chain uses TRBV30 with TRBJ2-1; possible D gene TRBD1, 6 bases. Germline V gene sequence: CDR1 GTSNPN, CDR2 SVGIG (reference sequence). V was pared by 4 bases and J by 3 bases, with 7 bases between. This CDR3 has 12 residues.

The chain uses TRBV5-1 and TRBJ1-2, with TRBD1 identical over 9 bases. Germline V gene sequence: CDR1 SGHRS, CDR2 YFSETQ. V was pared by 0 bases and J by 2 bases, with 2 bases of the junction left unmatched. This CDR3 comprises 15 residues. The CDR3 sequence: CASSLEGQGNYGYTF. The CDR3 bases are TGCGCCAGCAGCTTGGAAGGACAGGGGAACTATGGCTACACCTTC.

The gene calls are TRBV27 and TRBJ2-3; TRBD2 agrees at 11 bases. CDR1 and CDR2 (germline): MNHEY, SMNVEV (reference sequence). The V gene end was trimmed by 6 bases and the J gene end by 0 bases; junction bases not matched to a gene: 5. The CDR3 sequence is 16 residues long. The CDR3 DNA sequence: TGTGCCAGCAGGTGGACTAGCGGGCTTAGCACAGATACGCAGTATTTT. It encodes CASRWTSGLSTDTQYF.

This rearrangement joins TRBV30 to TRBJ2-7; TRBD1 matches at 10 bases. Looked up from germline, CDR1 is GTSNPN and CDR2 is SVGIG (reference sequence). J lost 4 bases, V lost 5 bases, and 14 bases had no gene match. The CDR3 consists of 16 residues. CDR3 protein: CAWQPPAGQGNYEQYF. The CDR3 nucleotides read TGTGCCTGGCAACCCCCGGCGGGACAGGGGAATTACGAGCAGTACTTC.

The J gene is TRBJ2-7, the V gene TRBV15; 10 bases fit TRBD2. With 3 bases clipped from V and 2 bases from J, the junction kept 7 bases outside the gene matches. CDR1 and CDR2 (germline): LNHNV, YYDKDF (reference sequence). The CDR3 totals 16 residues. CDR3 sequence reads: CATSSRGTSATYEQYF. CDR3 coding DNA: TGTGCCACCAGCAGCCGGGGGACTAGCGCAACCTACGAGCAGTACTTC.

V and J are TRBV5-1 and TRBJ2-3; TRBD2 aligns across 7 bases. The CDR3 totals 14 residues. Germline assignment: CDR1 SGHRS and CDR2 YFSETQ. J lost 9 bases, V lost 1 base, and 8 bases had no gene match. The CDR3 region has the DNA TGCGCCAGCAGCTTGAGCGGGGTAGTGGAGACGCAGTATTTT. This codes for CASSLSGVVETQYF.

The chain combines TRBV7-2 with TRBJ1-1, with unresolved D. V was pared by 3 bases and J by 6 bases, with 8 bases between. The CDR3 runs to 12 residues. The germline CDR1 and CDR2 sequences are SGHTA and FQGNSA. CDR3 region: CASSFSIAEAFF. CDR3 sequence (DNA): TGTGCCAGCAGCTTTTCTATTGCTGAAGCTTTCTTT.

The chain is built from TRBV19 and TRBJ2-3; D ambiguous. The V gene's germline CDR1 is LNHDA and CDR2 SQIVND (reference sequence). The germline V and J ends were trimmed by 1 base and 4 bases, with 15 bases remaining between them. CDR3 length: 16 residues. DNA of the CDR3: TGTGCCAGTAGTATAGGGGCTATCGTTCGTCCAGATACGCAGTATTTT. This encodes CASSIGAIVRPDTQYF.

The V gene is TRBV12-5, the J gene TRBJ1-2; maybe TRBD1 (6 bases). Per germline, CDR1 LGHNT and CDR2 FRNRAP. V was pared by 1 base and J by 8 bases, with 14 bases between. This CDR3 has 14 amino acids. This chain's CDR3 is CASGLETGRGGYTF. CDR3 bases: TGTGCTAGTGGTTTGGAAACAGGGAGGGGAGGCTACACCTTC.

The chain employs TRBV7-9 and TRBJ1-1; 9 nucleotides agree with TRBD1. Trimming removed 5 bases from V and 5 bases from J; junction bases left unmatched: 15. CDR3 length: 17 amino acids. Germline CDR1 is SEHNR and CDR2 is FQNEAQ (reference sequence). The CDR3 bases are TGTGCCAGCAGCCCCGAACCCCCCGGGACAGGGAGGACTGAAGCTTTCTTT. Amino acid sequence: CASSPEPPGTGRTEAFF.

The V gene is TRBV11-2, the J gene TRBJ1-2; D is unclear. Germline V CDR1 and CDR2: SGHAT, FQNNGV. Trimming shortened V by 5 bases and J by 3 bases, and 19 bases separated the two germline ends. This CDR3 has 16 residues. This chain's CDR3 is CASSPPGALGDYGYTF. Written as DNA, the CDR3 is TGTGCCAGCAGCCCCCCGGGCGCCCTCGGGGACTATGGCTACACCTTC.

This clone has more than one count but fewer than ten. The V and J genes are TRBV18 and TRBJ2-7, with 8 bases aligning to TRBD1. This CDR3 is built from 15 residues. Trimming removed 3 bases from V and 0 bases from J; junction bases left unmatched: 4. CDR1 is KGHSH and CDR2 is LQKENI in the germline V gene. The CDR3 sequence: CASSPGTGFSYEQYF. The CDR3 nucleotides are TGTGCCAGCTCACCTGGGACAGGATTCTCCTACGAGCAGTACTTC.

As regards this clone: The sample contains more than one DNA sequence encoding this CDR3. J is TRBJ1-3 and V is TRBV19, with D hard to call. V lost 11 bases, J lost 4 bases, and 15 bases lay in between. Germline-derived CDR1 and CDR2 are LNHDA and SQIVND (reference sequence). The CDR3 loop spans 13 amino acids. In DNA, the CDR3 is TGTGCCTCCAGTATCGAATCCGGAAACACCATATATTTT. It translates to CASSIESGNTIYF.

CDR3 protein: CASSEGTGGQETQYF. CDR3 sequence (DNA): TGTGCCAGCAGTGAGGGGACAGGGGGCCAAGAGACCCAGTACTTC. The V call is TRBV6-1, the J call TRBJ2-5, with 11 bases identical to TRBD1. V was clipped by 3 bases and J by 1 base; unmatched bases: 1. The CDR3 runs 15 residues. The germline gives CDR1 MNHNS, CDR2 SASEGT.

CDR3 DNA sequence: TGCAGCGTTGCGACATCTCCTGGAAACACCATATATTTT. Translating gives CSVATSPGNTIYF. V and J are TRBV29-1 and TRBJ1-3; D remains ambiguous. The CDR3 covers 13 residues. From germline, CDR1 is SQVTM and CDR2 ANQGSEA. V shed 4 bases and J shed 2 bases, with 9 bases lying between them. The variable domain in full, completed from reference TRBV29-1 and TRBJ1-3, reads SAVISQKPSRDICQRGTSLTIQCQVDSQVTMMFWYRQQPGQSLTLIATANQGSEATYESGFVIDKFPISRPNLTFSTLTVSNMSPEDSSIYLCSVATSPGNTIYFGEGSWLTVV.

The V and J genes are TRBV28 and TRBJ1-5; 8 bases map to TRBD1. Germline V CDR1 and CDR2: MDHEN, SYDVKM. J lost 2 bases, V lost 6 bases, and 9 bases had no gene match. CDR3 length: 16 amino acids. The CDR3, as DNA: TGTGCCAGCAGCCCGGACAGGGCTTCAGGCAATCAGCCCCAGCATTTT. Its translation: CASSPDRASGNQPQHF.

CDR3 nucleotides: TGTGCCATCAGTGATCCCCCCAGCGGGACAGGCGCCGAGCAGTACTTC. Encoded protein: CAISDPPSGTGAEQYF. This chain links TRBV10-3 with TRBJ2-7; D is perhaps TRBD1 (8 bases). V was shortened by 3 bases and J by 6 bases, with 21 bases between the two germline ends. Germline CDR1 reads ENHRY; CDR2 reads SYGVKD. This CDR3 is 16 amino acids long.

DNA for the CDR3: TGTGCCAGTAGTACCCTACTTAGCGGGCCTACAGATACGCAGTATTTT. Protein product: CASSTLLSGPTDTQYF. The rearrangement links TRBV19 to TRBJ2-3; TRBD2 matches 7 bases. V trimming: 4 bases; J trimming: 3 bases; junction bases outside the gene matches: 10. Germline CDR1 reads LNHDA; CDR2 reads SQIVND (reference sequence). The CDR3 totals 16 residues.

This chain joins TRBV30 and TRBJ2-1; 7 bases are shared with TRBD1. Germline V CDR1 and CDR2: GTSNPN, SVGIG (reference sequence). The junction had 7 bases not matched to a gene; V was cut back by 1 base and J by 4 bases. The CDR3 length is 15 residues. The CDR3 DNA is TGTGCCTGGAGTGGAGGGGGCGGGTCTTACAATGAGCAGTTCTTC. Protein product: CAWSGGGGSYNEQFF.

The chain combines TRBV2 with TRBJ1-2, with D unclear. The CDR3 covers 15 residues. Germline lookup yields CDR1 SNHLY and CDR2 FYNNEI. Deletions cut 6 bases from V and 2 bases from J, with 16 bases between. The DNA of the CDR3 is TGTGCCAGCAGCCATACTAGGGCGATGAACTATGGCTACACCTTC. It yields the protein CASSHTRAMNYGYTF.

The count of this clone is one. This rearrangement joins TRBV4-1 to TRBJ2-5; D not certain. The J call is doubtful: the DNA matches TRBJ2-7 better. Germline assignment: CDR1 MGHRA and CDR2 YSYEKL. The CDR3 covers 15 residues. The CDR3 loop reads CASSQVWREDYEQYF. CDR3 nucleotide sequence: TGCGCCAGCAGCCAAGTATGGCGAGAAGACTACGAGCAGTACTTC.

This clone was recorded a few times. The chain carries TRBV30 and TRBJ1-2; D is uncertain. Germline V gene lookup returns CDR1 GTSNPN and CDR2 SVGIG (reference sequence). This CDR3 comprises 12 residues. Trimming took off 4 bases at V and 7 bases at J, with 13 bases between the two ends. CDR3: CAWNTGSVGYTF. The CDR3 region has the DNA TGTGCCTGGAACACGGGGTCGGTTGGCTACACCTTC.

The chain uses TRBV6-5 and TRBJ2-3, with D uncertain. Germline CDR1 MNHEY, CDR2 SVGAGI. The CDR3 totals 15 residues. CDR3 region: CVSQSPRSSTDTQYF. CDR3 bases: TGTGTGTCTCAGTCCCCGAGGAGTAGCACAGATACGCAGTATTTT.

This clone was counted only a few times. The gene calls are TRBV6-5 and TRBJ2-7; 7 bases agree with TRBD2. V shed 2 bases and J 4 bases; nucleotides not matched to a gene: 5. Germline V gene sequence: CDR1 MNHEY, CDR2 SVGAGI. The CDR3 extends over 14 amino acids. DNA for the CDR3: TGTGCCAGCAGTTACCGGGGGGTTGGGTACGAGCAGTACTTC. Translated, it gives CASSYRGVGYEQYF.

The DNA for the CDR3 is TGTGCCAGCAGCTCCCTAAGCTCGGACAGTGGAAACACCATATATTTT. This encodes CASSSLSSDSGNTIYF. The genes are TRBV7-2 and TRBJ1-3, with D maybe TRBD1 (6 bases). CDR1 SGHTA and CDR2 FQGNSA come from the germline V gene. The V and J ends lost 4 bases and 3 bases respectively, with 16 bases between them. CDR3 length equals 16 residues.

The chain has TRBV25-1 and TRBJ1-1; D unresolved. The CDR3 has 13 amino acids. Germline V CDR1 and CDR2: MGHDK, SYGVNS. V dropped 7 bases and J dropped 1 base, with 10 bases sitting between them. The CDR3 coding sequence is TGTGCCAGCACCCTGGCAGGGAACACTGAAGCTTTCTTT. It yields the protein CASTLAGNTEAFF. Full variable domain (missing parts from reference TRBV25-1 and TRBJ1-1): EADIYQTPRYLVIGTGKKITLECSQTMGHDKMYWYQQDPGMELHLIHYSYGVNSTEKGDLSSESTVSRIRTEHFPLTLESARPSHTSQYLCASTLAGNTEAFFGQGTRLTVV.